This T cell receptor beta chain was captured by sequencing in a study of vaccination and CD4 T cells after COVID-19. As for the study in general: Six male and four female convalescents took part, two of them Hispanic. Study-level findings and limits: Looking at convalescent patients, 304 of their 307 vaccine-specific clones were spike mono-reactive. Going from approximately 21 to 38, median SARS-CoV-2-reactive clonotypes did not rise significantly.

Trimming took 8 bases from V and 1 from J; bases not matched to a gene: 7. This CDR3 region has 14 residues. The V gene's germline CDR1 is MNHNS and CDR2 SASEGT. Cultured CD4+ T cell DNA was sequenced using the Oncomine TCR Beta short-read assay. TCRdb re-called the PCR reads with MiXCR, one entry per CDR3 protein. Of 9,500 to 15,000 distinct CDR3 sequences listed, approximately 55% were seen once; the top ten hold roughly 22%. As to this clonotype: What it binds is not known.

The treatment: approximately 9-day PBMC culture with coronavirus spike peptide pools or control peptides (ViraFEST assay). Peptide pools at around 9.2 ug/ml and IL-2 at 8.5 to 10 IU/ml were added to cultures of some 1.9 million PBMCs per well. Sequencing was performed on CD4+ T cells from blood, cultured in vitro. The TCR comes from a human donor who had recovered from COVID-19. The chain combines TRBV6-1 with TRBJ1-1; TRBD1 matches 7 bases. The DNA of the CDR3 is TGTGCCAGCGTCTGGGACAGATCGAACACTGAAGCTTTCTTT. Translated: CASVWDRSNTEAFF.